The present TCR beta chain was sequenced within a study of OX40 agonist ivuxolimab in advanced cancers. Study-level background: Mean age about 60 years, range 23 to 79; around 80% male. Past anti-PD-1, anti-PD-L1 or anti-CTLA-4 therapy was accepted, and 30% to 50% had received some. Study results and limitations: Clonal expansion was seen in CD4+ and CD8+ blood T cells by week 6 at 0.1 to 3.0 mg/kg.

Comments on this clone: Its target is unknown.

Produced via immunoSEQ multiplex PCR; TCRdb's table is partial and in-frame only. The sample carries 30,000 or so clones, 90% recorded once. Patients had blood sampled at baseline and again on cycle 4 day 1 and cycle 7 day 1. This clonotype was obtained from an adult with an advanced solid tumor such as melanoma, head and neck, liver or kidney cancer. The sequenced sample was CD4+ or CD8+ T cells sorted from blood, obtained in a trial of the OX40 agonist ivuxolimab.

The CDR3 DNA is TGTGCCAGCAGCCCTATCCTAAGTACCTACGAGCAGTACTTC. Its protein is CASSPILSTYEQYF. V and J are TRBV27 and TRBJ2-7; unclear D gene. The length of the CDR3 is 14 residues. The V and J ends lost 6 bases and 2 bases respectively, with 14 bases between them. Germline CDR1 MNHEY, CDR2 SMNVEV (reference sequence).